This T cell receptor beta chain was captured by sequencing in a study of molecular identifiers for immune sequencing clone quantification. Study as a whole: Five portions were made in replicates from RNA of roughly 20,000 or 100,000 naive CD8 cells, and four underwent sequencing.

Isolation of naive CD8 T cells was achieved by sorting on a CD8+CD4-CCR7+CD45RA+ phenotype. TCRdb used MiXCR to reprocess the PCR reads, holding one entry per CDR3 protein. The table lists 65,000 or so distinct CDR3 sequences, around a sixth of them singletons. This CDR3 comprises 14 residues. Germline V CDR1 and CDR2: LGHNA, YNFKEQ. V lost 1 base and J 3 bases, leaving 9 bases between the germline ends. There are many counts of this clonotype. The specimen was naive CD8+ T cells from blood, with Jurkat cell RNA spiked in. Described subset: FACS-sorted CD8+CD4-CCR7+CD45RA+ naive T cells. The genes are TRBV4-2 and TRBJ1-2; D is unclear. The TCR comes from a human donor in good health. Some libraries in this study had Jurkat cell RNA spiked in. In DNA form, the CDR3 reads TGTGCCAGCAGCCAAGTTGGAGATGACTATGGCTACACCTTC. It specifies CASSQVGDDYGYTF.